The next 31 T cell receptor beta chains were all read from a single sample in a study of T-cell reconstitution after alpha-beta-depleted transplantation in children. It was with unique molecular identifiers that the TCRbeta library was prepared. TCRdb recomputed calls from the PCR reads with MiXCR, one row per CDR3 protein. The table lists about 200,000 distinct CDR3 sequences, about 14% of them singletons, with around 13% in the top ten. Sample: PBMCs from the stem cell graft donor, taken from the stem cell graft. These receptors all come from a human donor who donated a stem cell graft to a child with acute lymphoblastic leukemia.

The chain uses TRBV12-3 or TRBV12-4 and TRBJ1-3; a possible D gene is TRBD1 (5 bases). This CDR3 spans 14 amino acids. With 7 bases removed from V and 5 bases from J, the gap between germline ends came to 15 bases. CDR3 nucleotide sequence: TGTGCCAGCACCCTAGTCCGGGGGAGAAACACCATATATTTT. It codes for CASTLVRGRNTIYF.

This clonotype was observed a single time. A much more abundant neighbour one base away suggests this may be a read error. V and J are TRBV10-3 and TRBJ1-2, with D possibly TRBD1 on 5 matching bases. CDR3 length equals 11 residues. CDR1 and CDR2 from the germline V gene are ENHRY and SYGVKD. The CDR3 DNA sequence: TGTGCCACCTCGACAGCATTGGGCTGCACCTTC. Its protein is CATSTALGCTF.

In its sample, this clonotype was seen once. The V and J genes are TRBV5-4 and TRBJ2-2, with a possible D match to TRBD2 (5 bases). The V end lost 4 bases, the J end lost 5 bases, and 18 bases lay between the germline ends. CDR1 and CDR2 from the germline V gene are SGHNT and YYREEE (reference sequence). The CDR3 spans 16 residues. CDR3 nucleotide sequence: TGTGCCAGCAGCCCCAAGGCCACCCGGACTACCGGGGAGCTGTTTTTT. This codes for CASSPKATRTTGELFF.

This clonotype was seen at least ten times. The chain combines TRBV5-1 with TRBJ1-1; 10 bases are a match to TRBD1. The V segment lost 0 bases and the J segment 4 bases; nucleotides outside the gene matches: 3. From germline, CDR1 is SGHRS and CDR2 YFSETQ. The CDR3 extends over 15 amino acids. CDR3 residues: CASSLGDRGVTEAFF. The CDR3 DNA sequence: TGCGCCAGCAGCTTGGGGGACAGGGGTGTCACTGAAGCTTTCTTT. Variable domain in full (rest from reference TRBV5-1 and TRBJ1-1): KAGVTQTPRYLIKTRGQQVTLSCSPISGHRSVSWYQQTPGQGLQFLFEYFSETQRNKGNFPGRFSGRQFSNSRSEMNVSTLELGDSALYLCASSLGDRGVTEAFFGQGTRLTVV.

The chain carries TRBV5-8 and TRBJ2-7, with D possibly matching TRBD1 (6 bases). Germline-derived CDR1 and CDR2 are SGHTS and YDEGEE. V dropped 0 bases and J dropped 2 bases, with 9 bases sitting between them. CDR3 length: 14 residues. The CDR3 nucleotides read TGTGCCAGCAGCTTGGCGGGACATACCTACGAGCAGTACTTC. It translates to CASSLAGHTYEQYF.

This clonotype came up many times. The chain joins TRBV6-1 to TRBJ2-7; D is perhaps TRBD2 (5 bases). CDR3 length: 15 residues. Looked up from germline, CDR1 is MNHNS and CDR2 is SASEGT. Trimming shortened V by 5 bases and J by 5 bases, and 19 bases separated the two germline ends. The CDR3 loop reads CASSPSGYPGDEQYF. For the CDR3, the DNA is TGTGCCAGCAGTCCTTCGGGATATCCTGGGGACGAGCAGTACTTC.

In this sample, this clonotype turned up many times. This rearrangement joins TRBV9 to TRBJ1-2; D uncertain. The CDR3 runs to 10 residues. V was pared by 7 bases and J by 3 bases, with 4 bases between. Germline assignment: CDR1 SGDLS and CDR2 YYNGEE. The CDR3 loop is CASGDYGYTF. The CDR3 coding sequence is TGTGCCAGCGGGGACTATGGCTACACCTTC. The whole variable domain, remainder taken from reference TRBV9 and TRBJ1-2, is DSGVTQTPKHLITATGQRVTLRCSPRSGDLSVYWYQQSLDQGLQFLIQYYNGEERAKGNILERFSAQQFPDLHSELNLSSLELGDSALYFCASGDYGYTFGSGTRLTVV.

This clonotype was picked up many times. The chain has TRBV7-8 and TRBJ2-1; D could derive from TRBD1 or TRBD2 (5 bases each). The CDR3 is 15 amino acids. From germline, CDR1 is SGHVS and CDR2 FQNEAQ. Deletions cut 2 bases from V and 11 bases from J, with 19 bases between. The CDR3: CASSLRGGAGSKQFF. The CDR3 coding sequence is TGTGCCAGCAGCTTACGGGGTGGGGCAGGCTCGAAGCAGTTCTTC. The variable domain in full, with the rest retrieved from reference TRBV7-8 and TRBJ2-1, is GAGVSQSPRYKVAKRGQDVALRCDPISGHVSLFWYQQALGQGPEFLTYFQNEAQLDKSGLPSDRFFAERPEGSVSTLKIQRTQQEDSAVYLCASSLRGGAGSKQFFGPGTRLTVL.

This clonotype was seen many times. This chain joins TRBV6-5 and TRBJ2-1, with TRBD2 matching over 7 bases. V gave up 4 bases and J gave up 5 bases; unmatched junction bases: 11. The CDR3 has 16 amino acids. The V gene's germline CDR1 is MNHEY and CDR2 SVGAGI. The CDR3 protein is CASSLAAASGNNEQFF. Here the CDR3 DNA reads TGTGCCAGCAGTTTGGCGGCGGCTAGCGGAAACAATGAGCAGTTCTTC.

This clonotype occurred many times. CDR3 residues: CASSFSGILYNEQFF. The CDR3 DNA reads as TGTGCCAGCAGCTTTAGCGGGATATTGTACAATGAGCAGTTCTTC. The rearrangement uses TRBV7-2 and TRBJ2-1; 8 bases agree with TRBD2. The V segment lost 3 bases and the J segment 4 bases; nucleotides outside the gene matches: 5. Germline assignment: CDR1 SGHTA and CDR2 FQGNSA. The CDR3 length is 15 residues.

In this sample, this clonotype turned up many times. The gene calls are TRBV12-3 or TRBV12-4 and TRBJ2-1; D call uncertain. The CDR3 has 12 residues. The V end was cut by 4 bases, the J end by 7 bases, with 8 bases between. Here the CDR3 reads CASSYSTNEQFF. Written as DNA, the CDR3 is TGTGCCAGCAGTTATTCTACGAATGAGCAGTTCTTC.

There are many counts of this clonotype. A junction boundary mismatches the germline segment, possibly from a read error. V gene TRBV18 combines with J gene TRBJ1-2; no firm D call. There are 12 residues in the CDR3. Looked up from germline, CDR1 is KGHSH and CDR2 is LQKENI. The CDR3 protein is CASSPKSQDYFF. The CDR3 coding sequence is TGTGCCAGCTCACCCAAATCTCAGGACTACTTCTTC.

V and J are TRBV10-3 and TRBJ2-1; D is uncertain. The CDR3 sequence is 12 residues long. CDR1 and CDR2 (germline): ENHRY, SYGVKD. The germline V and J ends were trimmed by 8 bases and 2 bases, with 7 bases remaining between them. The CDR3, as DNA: TGTGCCATCTCTCCGACCTACAATGAGCAGTTCTTC. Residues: CAISPTYNEQFF.

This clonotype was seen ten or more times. CDR3 region: CASSYRRYNYGYTF. CDR3 in DNA: TGTGCCAGCAGTTACAGACGTTACAACTATGGCTACACCTTC. V usage is TRBV6-5 and J usage is TRBJ1-2; D call uncertain. CDR1 and CDR2 (germline): MNHEY, SVGAGI. Trimming took off 2 bases at V and 2 bases at J, with 9 bases between the two ends. This CDR3 region has 14 residues.

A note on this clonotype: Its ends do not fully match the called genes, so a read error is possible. CDR3 in amino acids: CAGSPDSLKVNEQFF. For the CDR3, the DNA is TGTGCCGGCAGCCCGGACTCCCTCAAGGTGAATGAGCAGTTCTTC. The chain uses TRBV7-9 and TRBJ2-1, with D tentatively TRBD2 (5 bases). Looked up from germline, CDR1 is SEHNR and CDR2 is FQNEAQ (reference sequence). This CDR3 contains 15 residues. Variable domain in full (rest from reference TRBV7-9 and TRBJ2-1): DTGVSQNPRHKITKRGQNVTFRCDPISEHNRLYWYRQTLGQGPEFLTYFQNEAQLEKSRLLSDRFSAERPKGSFSTLEIQRTEQGDSAMYLCAGSPDSLKVNEQFFGPGTRLTVL.

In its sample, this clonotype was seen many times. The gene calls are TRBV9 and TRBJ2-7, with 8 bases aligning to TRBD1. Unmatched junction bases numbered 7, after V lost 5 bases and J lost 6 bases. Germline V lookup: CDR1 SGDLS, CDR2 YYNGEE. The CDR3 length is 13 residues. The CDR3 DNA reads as TGTGCCAGCAGGACAGGGGAACTGGGCGAGCAGTACTTC. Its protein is CASRTGELGEQYF.

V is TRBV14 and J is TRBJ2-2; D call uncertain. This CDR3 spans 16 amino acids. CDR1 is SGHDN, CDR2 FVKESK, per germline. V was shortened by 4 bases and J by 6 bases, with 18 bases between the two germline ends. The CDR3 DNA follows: TGTGCCAGCAGCCGTATTCGCCCCACCGGGTCCGGGGAGCTGTTTTTT. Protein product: CASSRIRPTGSGELFF.

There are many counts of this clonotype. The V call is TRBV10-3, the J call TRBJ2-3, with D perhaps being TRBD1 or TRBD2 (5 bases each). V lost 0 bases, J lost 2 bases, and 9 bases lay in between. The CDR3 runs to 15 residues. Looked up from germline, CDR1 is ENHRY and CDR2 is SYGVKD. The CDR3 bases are TGTGCCATCAGTGAGTCGGGGGATGCCACAGATACGCAGTATTTT. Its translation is CAISESGDATDTQYF.

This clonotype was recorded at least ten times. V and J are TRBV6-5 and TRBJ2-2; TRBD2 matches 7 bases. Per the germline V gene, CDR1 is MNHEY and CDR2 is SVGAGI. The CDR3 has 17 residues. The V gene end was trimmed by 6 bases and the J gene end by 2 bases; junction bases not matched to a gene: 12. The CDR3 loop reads CASRPPPSGRNTGELFF. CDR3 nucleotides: TGTGCCAGCAGACCCCCTCCTAGCGGAAGAAACACCGGGGAGCTGTTTTTT.

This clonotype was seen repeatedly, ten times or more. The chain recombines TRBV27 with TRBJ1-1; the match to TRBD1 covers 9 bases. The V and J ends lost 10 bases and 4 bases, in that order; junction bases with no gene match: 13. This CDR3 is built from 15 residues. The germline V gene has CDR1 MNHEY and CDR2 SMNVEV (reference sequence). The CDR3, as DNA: TGTGCCACCTCCAGGAACAGGGGGCGTAGCACTGAAGCTTTCTTT. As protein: CATSRNRGRSTEAFF.

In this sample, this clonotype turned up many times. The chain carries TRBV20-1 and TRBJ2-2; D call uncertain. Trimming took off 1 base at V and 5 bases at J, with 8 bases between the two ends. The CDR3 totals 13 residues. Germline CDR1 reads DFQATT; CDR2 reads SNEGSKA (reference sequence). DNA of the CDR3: TGCAGTGCTAGAGCTCTCAGGACCGGGGAGCTGTTTTTT. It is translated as CSARALRTGELFF.

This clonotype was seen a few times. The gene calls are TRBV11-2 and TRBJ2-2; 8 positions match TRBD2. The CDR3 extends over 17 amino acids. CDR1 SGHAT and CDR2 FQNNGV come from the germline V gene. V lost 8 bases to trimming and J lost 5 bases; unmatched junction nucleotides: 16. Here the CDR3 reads CASVPGGAGVPTGELFF. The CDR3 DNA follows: TGTGCCAGCGTACCTGGAGGAGCGGGAGTTCCTACCGGGGAGCTGTTTTTT. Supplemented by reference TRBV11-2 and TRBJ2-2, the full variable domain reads EAGVAQSPRYKIIEKRQSVAFWCNPISGHATLYWYQQILGQGPKLLIQFQNNGVVDDSQLPKDRFSAERLKGVDSTLKIQPAKLEDSAVYLCASVPGGAGVPTGELFFGEGSRLTVL.

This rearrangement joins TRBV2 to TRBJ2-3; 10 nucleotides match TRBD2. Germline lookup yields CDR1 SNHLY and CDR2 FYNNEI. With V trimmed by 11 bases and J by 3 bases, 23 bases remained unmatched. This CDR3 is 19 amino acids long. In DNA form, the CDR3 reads TGTGCCTTCAGTTTAGCGGGGGGAGGGCAGGCGCCGGGTACAGATACGCAGTATTTT. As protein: CAFSLAGGGQAPGTDTQYF.

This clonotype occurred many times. In nucleotides, the CDR3 is TGTGCCAGCAGCTCTATCCCGTCCCATGAGCAGTTCTTC. This encodes CASSSIPSHEQFF. The V and J genes are TRBV5-4 and TRBJ2-1; D unresolved. The germline gives CDR1 SGHNT, CDR2 YYREEE (reference sequence). V gave up 3 bases and J gave up 8 bases, with 12 bases separating them. The CDR3 extends over 13 amino acids.

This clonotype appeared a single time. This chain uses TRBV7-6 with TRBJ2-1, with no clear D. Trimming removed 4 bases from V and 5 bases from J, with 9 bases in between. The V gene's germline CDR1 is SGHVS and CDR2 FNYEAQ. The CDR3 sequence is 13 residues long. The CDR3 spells CASSSAQDNEQFF. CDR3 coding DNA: TGTGCCAGCAGCTCAGCTCAGGACAATGAGCAGTTCTTC.

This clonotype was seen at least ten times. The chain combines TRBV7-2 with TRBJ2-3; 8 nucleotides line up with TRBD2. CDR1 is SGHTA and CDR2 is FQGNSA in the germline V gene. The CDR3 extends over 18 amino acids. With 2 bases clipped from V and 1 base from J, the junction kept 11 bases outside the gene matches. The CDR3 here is CASSLTAGGGGRTDTQYF. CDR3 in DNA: TGTGCCAGCAGCTTAACCGCGGGGGGAGGTGGCCGCACAGATACGCAGTATTTT.

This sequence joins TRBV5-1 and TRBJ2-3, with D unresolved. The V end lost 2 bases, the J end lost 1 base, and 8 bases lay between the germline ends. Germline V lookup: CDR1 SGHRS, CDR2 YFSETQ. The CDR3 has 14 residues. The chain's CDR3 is CASSFPSGTDTQYF. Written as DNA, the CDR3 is TGCGCCAGCAGCTTCCCTAGTGGCACAGATACGCAGTATTTT.

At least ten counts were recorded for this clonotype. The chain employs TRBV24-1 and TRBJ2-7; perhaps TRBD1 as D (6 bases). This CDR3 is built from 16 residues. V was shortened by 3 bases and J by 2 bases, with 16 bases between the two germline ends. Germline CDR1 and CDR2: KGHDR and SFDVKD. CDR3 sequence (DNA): TGTGCCACCAGTGATGGGCAGGGGTCCTTTCCCTACGAGCAGTACTTC. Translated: CATSDGQGSFPYEQYF.

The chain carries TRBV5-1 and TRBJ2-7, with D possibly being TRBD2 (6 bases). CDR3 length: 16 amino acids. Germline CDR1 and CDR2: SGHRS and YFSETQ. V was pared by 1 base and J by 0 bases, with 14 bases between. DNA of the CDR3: TGCGCCAGCAGCTTGATTGGGACTCTTAGCTCCTACGAGCAGTACTTC. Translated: CASSLIGTLSSYEQYF.

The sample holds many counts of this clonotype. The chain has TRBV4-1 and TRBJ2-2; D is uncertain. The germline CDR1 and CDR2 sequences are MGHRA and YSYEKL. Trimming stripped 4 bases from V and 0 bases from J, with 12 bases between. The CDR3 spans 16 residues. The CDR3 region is CASSRGPPPNTGELFF. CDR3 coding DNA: TGCGCCAGCAGCCGTGGGCCTCCCCCGAACACCGGGGAGCTGTTTTTT.

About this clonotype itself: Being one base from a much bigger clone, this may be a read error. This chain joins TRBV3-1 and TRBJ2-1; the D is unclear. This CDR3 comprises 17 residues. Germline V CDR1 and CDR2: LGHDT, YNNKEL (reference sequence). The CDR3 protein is CATSQDYSPSSYNEQFF. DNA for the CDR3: TGTGCCACCAGCCAAGATTACAGCCCGAGCTCCTACAATGAGCAGTTCTTC.